The rows below give T cell receptor beta chains drawn from one sample of a study of control samples from healthy donors and cancer patients. TCRdb's copy holds only in-frame clones and misses some; the assay was immunoSEQ multiplex PCR. The sample consists of under 55,000 clones, under 90% of them appearing once. The sequencing sample was made of blood. All receptors come from a man aged 70-80 years in good health. CDR3s include the opening cysteine and the closing phenylalanine or tryptophan. The D gene is left open where the match is weak. Clone size is given for some rows only: seen once, a few or many times, or a class if the clone is expanded.

TRBV11-2,-,TRBJ2-3,-,TGTGCCAGCAGCTTAGATTGGAGTAGCTATGCCACTAGCACAGATACGCAGTATTTT,CASSLDWSSYATSTDTQYF
TRBV2,-,TRBJ2-5,TRBD1,TGTGCCAGCAGCAGGGGGATCGGGGAGACCCAGTACTTC,CASSRGIGETQYF
TRBV5-1,medium-sized,TRBJ2-5,-,TGCGCCAGCAACTTACAGGGGGGGCAAGAGACCCAGTACTTC,CASNLQGGQETQYF
TRBV28,-,TRBJ1-4,-,TGTGCCAGCAGTTTCGGGCAGAGTAATGAAAAACTGTTTTTT,CASSFGQSNEKLFF
TRBV7-9,-,TRBJ2-7,TRBD1,TGTGCCAGCAGCCACACCTGGACAGGGGCCACCTACGAGCAGTACTTC,CASSHTWTGATYEQYF
TRBV11-3,once,TRBJ2-5,-,TGTGCCAGCAGCTCAAGACTAGGAGAGACCCAGTACTTC,CASSSRLGETQYF
TRBV7-2,-,TRBJ1-2,-,TGTGCCAGCAGCACGCGACAAACTACAGGGATTACTAACTATGGCTACACCTTC,CASSTRQTTGITNYGYTF
TRBV6-2/TRBV6-3,once,TRBJ1-1,TRBD1,TGTGCCAGCAGCCTTGCAGGGGGCACTGAAGCTTTCTTT,CASSLAGGTEAFF
TRBV11-3,-,TRBJ2-2,-,TGTGCCAGCAGCGGATCTGCGGGACTTAGCACCGGGGAGCTGTTTTTT,CASSGSAGLSTGELFF
TRBV28,-,TRBJ2-1,-,TGTGCCAGCAGTTTGGTCGCTAGGGATGAGCAGTTCTTC,CASSLVARDEQFF
TRBV2,-,TRBJ1-1,-,TGTGCCAGCAGAGTACAGGTGAACACTGAAGCTTTCTTT,CASRVQVNTEAFF
TRBV11-3,once,TRBJ2-3,-,TGTGCCAGCACCGGGGGCTCAGATACGCAGTATTTT,CASTGGSDTQYF
TRBV9,-,TRBJ2-5,-,TGTGCCAGCAGCTCCCGGGCCTACCAAGAGACCCAGTACTTC,CASSSRAYQETQYF
TRBV6-6,-,TRBJ1-6,-,TGTGCCAGCAGTTACAGACAGCCCCATTATAATTCACCCCTCCACTTT,CASSYRQPHYNSPLHF
TRBV29-1,-,TRBJ2-1,-,TGCAGCGTTGTCCCGTTGCAGGGACGAAGCAATGAGCAGTTCTTC,CSVVPLQGRSNEQFF
TRBV7-8,once,TRBJ2-3,-,TGTGCCAGCAGCCCAGGCACAGATACGCAGTATTTT,CASSPGTDTQYF
TRBV7-8,-,TRBJ2-7,-,TGTGCCAGCAGCGCCTTTGACAGCTACGAGCAGTACTTC,CASSAFDSYEQYF
TRBV3-1/TRBV3-2,-,TRBJ2-3,-,TGTGCCAGCAGCCGCCGGTCAGGGGCGGATACGCAGTATTTT,CASSRRSGADTQYF
TRBV11-3,-,TRBJ2-3,-,TGTGCCAGCAGCTTAGCGGGGGGCCGCACAGATACGCAGTATTTT,CASSLAGGRTDTQYF
TRBV16,few,TRBJ1-5,-,TGTGCCAGCAGCCAACTCCAGGGTAATCAGCCCCAGCATTTT,CASSQLQGNQPQHF
TRBV19,-,TRBJ2-5,TRBD2,TGTGCCAGTAGTCAATCGAAAACTAGCGGCCAAGAGACCCAGTACTTC,CASSQSKTSGQETQYF
TRBV5-1,-,TRBJ2-2,-,TGCGCCAGCAGCTTGGATCCCGGGGGGAACACCGGGGAGCTGTTTTTT,CASSLDPGGNTGELFF
TRBV11-3,-,TRBJ2-5,-,TGTGCCAGCAGCCCCGGCTACGAAGGGGGGGAGACCCAGTACTTC,CASSPGYEGGETQYF